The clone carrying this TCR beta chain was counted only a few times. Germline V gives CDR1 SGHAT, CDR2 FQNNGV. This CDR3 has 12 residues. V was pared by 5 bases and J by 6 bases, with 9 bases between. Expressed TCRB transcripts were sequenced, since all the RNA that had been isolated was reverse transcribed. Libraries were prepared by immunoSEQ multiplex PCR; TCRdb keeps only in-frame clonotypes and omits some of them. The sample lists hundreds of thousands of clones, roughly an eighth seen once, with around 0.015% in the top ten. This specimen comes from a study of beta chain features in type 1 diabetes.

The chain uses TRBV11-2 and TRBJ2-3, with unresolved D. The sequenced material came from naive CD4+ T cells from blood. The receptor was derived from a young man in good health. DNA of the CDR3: TGTGCCAGCAGCCCTTCCGGGGATACGCAGTATTTT. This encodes CASSPSGDTQYF.